The 21 T cell receptor beta chains listed next were all sequenced from one sample in a study of glioma-infiltrating T cells after dendritic cell vaccination. Clones were read by immunoSEQ multiplex PCR, and TCRdb kept only the in-frame ones, dropping some. The sample lists around 96,000 clones, approximately 81% occurring once. This sample comprised blood, obtained before dendritic cell vaccination. Receptor source: a human donor with glioblastoma.

This clone was seen a handful of times. This chain connects TRBV7-8 to TRBJ1-2, with 12 bases identical to TRBD1. With V trimmed by 0 bases and J by 4 bases, 9 bases remained unmatched. The length of the CDR3 is 18 residues. Germline V gene sequence: CDR1 SGHVS, CDR2 FQNEAQ. The CDR3 DNA reads as TGTGCCAGCAGCTTAGCGCAGGGACAGGGGGCCACCGCCTATGGCTACACCTTC. It codes for CASSLAQGQGATAYGYTF.

The rearrangement uses TRBV18 and TRBJ2-5; no definite D call. The CDR3 contains 13 residues. The germline V gene has CDR1 KGHSH and CDR2 LQKENI. Trimming took 2 bases from V and 5 from J, leaving 9 bases between them. The CDR3, as DNA: TGTGCCAGCTCACCAGTAATCGAGGAGACCCAGTACTTC. As protein: CASSPVIEETQYF.

The chain links TRBV29-1 to TRBJ2-3; perhaps TRBD1 as D (6 bases). Germline assignment: CDR1 SQVTM and CDR2 ANQGSEA. V was trimmed by 2 bases and J by 0 bases, leaving 15 bases between them. The CDR3 runs 16 residues. In DNA form, the CDR3 reads TGCAGCGTTGAAAGGGGGAGACAGACAAGCACAGATACGCAGTATTTT. Protein product: CSVERGRQTSTDTQYF.

This sequence joins TRBV6-5 and TRBJ1-2; 8 bases map to TRBD1. The germline V gene has CDR1 MNHEY and CDR2 SVGAGI. V lost 0 bases, J lost 1 base, and 1 base stayed unmatched. CDR3 length: 15 amino acids. Written as DNA, the CDR3 is TGTGCCAGCAGTTACTCCAGGGGGCTTAACTATGGCTACACCTTC. Translating it yields CASSYSRGLNYGYTF.

The chain uses TRBV19 and TRBJ2-7; 10 bases map to TRBD2. The germline CDR1 and CDR2 sequences are LNHDA and SQIVND (reference sequence). The V segment lost 3 bases and the J segment 3 bases; nucleotides outside the gene matches: 11. CDR3 size: 17 residues. For the CDR3, the DNA is TGTGCCAGTAGTATGTCGGTCCTGACTAGCGGGTACTACGAGCAGTACTTC. It translates to CASSMSVLTSGYYEQYF.

The gene calls are TRBV7-9 and TRBJ1-4; the match to TRBD1 covers 7 bases. V lost 5 bases to trimming and J lost 0 bases; unmatched junction nucleotides: 9. Germline CDR1 SEHNR, CDR2 FQNEAQ (reference sequence). This CDR3 has 17 amino acids. This CDR3 is CASSRIFQGATNEKLFF. CDR3 bases: TGTGCCAGCAGCCGAATTTTCCAGGGGGCAACTAATGAAAAACTGTTTTTT.

The genes are TRBV4-1 and TRBJ2-1; 14 bases map to TRBD2. The CDR3 spans 17 residues. Germline CDR1 reads MGHRA; CDR2 reads YSYEKL. Trimming removed 4 bases from V and 7 bases from J; junction bases left unmatched: 9. CDR3 nucleotide sequence: TGCGCCAGCAGCCTTTACCTCGGACTAGCGGGAGGAAATGAGCAGTTCTTC. Translation gives CASSLYLGLAGGNEQFF.

A single count supports this clone. The chain links TRBV6-5 to TRBJ1-1; unclear D gene. The ends were cut back, 5 bases at V and 0 bases at J, with 7 bases in the middle. The germline V gene encodes CDR1 MNHEY and CDR2 SVGAGI. The CDR3 sequence is 13 residues long. CDR3 loop: CASSQTVNTEAFF. The CDR3 nucleotides are TGTGCCAGCAGTCAGACTGTGAACACTGAAGCTTTCTTT.

The V and J genes are TRBV9 and TRBJ1-2, with a tentative D call TRBD1 (5 bases). CDR1 is SGDLS and CDR2 is YYNGEE in the germline V gene. V was pared by 3 bases and J by 5 bases, with 23 bases between. This CDR3 has 17 amino acids. CDR3 protein: CASSAGRASTELYGYTF. The CDR3 DNA reads as TGTGCCAGCAGCGCGGGTCGGGCCTCGACAGAATTATATGGCTACACCTTC.

The chain joins TRBV5-1 to TRBJ1-1, with D possibly matching TRBD1 (5 bases). Looked up from germline, CDR1 is SGHRS and CDR2 is YFSETQ. This CDR3 contains 15 residues. Trimming took off 3 bases at V and 1 base at J, with 13 bases between the two ends. The CDR3 DNA is TGCGCCAGCAGCTCGGGAGGGGCAGAGAACACTGAAGCTTTCTTT. Amino acids: CASSSGGAENTEAFF.

This chain uses TRBV29-1 with TRBJ1-2; 10 bases line up with TRBD1. V dropped 7 bases and J dropped 4; count of bases not matched to a gene: 15. The length of the CDR3 is 16 residues. Germline lookup yields CDR1 SQVTM and CDR2 ANQGSEA. The CDR3 region is CSAAIGTGVDPYGYTF. Here the CDR3 DNA reads TGCAGCGCCGCTATAGGGACAGGGGTTGACCCCTATGGCTACACCTTC.

V usage is TRBV5-6 and J usage is TRBJ2-2, with a weak D call TRBD1 (6 bases). CDR3 length: 13 amino acids. Germline V gene sequence: CDR1 SGHDT, CDR2 YYEEEE. V was pared by 1 base and J by 8 bases, with 9 bases between. CDR3: CASSLTGKGELFF. The CDR3 region has the DNA TGTGCCAGCAGCTTGACAGGGAAAGGGGAGCTGTTTTTT.

This clone was found a few times. The CDR3, as DNA: TGCGCCAGCAGCTTGGCGTCCGGGGCCAACGTCCTGACTTTC. Amino acid sequence: CASSLASGANVLTF. The chain recombines TRBV5-1 with TRBJ2-6; D is undetermined. This CDR3 is built from 14 residues. V lost 0 bases and J 4 bases, leaving 5 bases between the germline ends. Germline V gene sequence: CDR1 SGHRS, CDR2 YFSETQ. The complete variable domain, with remaining parts taken from reference TRBV5-1 and TRBJ2-6, reads KAGVTQTPRYLIKTRGQQVTLSCSPISGHRSVSWYQQTPGQGLQFLFEYFSETQRNKGNFPGRFSGRQFSNSRSEMNVSTLELGDSALYLCASSLASGANVLTFGAGSRLTVL.

The rearrangement links TRBV28 to TRBJ1-5, with no clear D. The CDR3 totals 11 residues. The germline V gene has CDR1 MDHEN and CDR2 SYDVKM. Trimming removed 8 bases at V and 4 bases at J, with 6 bases between. CDR3: CASFSNQPQHF. The CDR3 DNA is TGTGCCAGCTTTTCAAATCAGCCCCAGCATTTT.

This chain uses TRBV9 with TRBJ1-4; D not certain. Germline CDR1 reads SGDLS; CDR2 reads YYNGEE. V shed 4 bases and J shed 0 bases, with 7 bases lying between them. The CDR3 length is 14 residues. The CDR3 region has the DNA TGTGCCAGCAGCCTACAGTCAACTAATGAAAAACTGTTTTTT. It translates to CASSLQSTNEKLFF.

V usage is TRBV6-6 and J usage is TRBJ2-3; D possibly corresponds to TRBD2 (5 bases). Per the germline V gene, CDR1 is MNHNY and CDR2 is SVGAGI (reference sequence). This CDR3 has 14 residues. The V end was cut by 8 bases, the J end by 0 bases, with 12 bases between. CDR3 sequence: CASGTKRSTDTQYF. The CDR3 DNA follows: TGTGCCAGCGGTACTAAGCGGAGCACAGATACGCAGTATTTT.

The J gene is TRBJ2-7, the V gene TRBV14; TRBD1 aligns across 8 bases. J was trimmed by 0 bases and V by 0 bases; bases with no gene match: 4. Germline-derived CDR1 and CDR2 are SGHDN and FVKESK. The CDR3 loop spans 16 amino acids. The CDR3: CASSQDTGTGSYEQYF. As DNA, the CDR3 is TGTGCCAGCAGCCAAGATACCGGGACAGGCTCCTACGAGCAGTACTTC.

The chain uses TRBV6-5 and TRBJ2-1; D remains unclear. V was cut by 6 bases and J by 11 bases, with 17 bases left in between. Germline loops: CDR1 MNHEY, CDR2 SVGAGI. This CDR3 region has 13 residues. The CDR3 DNA reads TGTGCCAGCAGACCCCCTCGCGGTGGTCAGCAGTTCTTC. Encoded protein: CASRPPRGGQQFF.

In this sample, this clone turned up once. This chain links TRBV5-1 with TRBJ2-7, with TRBD2 identical over 10 bases. J gave up 3 bases and V 4 bases, and 7 bases lay outside the gene matches. The germline V gene encodes CDR1 SGHRS and CDR2 YFSETQ. CDR3 length: 15 residues. CDR3 sequence reads: CASSPSGGVHYEQYF. In nucleotides, the CDR3 is TGCGCCAGCAGCCCCAGCGGGGGGGTCCACTACGAGCAGTACTTC.

The chain carries TRBV6-5 and TRBJ2-7; TRBD1 might be the D (5 bases). V was cut by 7 bases and J by 2 bases, with 15 bases left in between. The CDR3 runs to 14 residues. Germline CDR1 MNHEY, CDR2 SVGAGI. The CDR3 DNA reads as TGTGCCAGCAATCAGGGCCCGCAGACCTACGAGCAGTACTTC. Translated, it gives CASNQGPQTYEQYF.

The V call is TRBV18, the J call TRBJ1-2; no reliable D call. The CDR3 is 14 amino acids. Germline loops: CDR1 KGHSH, CDR2 LQKENI. V was cut by 1 base and J by 5 bases, with 11 bases left in between. CDR3 nucleotide sequence: TGTGCCAGCTCACCACTCAGCGGGGAATATGGCTACACCTTC. Protein: CASSPLSGEYGYTF.